This T cell receptor (beta chain) appears in the sequencing data of a study of T cell changes during pregnancy in multiple sclerosis. A note on this clone: The conserved phenylalanine or tryptophan normally closing the CDR3 is absent here, so this likely arose from a read error. It is unclear where the CDR3 begins or ends on the DNA, so no DNA is shown, and the CDR3 is as TCRdb lists it.

Sequencing used immunoSEQ multiplex PCR; TCRdb keeps in-frame clones, though not all of them. The sample has about 50,000 clones; more than 85% are singletons. The V gene's germline CDR1 is SEHNR and CDR2 FQNEAQ (reference sequence). Including both end residues, the CDR3 is 9 amino acids long. This receptor was taken from a female donor with multiple sclerosis, enrolled in a pregnancy study. The sequences come from CD4+ T cells from peripheral blood mononuclear cells, collected after pregnancy. V gene TRBV7-9 combines with J gene TRBJ1-1; the DNA was not compared with TRBD1, the D call given in the table. The CDR3 loop is CASSPNRGL.